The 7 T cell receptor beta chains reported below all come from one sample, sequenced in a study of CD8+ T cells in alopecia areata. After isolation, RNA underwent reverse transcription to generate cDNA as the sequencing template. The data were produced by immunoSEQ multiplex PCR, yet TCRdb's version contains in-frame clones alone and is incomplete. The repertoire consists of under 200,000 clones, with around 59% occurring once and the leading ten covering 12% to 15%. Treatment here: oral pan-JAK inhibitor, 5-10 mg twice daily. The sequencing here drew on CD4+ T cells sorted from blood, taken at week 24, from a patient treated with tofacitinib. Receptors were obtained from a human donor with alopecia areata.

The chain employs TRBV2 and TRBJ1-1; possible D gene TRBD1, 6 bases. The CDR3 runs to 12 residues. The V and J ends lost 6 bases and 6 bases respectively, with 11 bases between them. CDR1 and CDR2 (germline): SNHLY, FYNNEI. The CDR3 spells CASSPDSSEAFF. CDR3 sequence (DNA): TGTGCCAGCAGCCCGGACAGTTCTGAAGCTTTCTTT. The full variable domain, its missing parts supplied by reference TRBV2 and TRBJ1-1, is EPEVTQTPSHQVTQMGQEVILRCVPISNHLYFYWYRQILGQKVEFLVSFYNNEISEKSEIFDDQFSVERPDGSNFTLKIRSTKLEDSAMYFCASSPDSSEAFFGQGTRLTVV.

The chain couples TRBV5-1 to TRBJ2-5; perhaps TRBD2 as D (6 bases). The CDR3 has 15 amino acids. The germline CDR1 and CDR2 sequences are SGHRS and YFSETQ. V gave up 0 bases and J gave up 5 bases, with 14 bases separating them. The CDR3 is CASSLDPGVDETQYF. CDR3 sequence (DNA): TGCGCCAGCAGCTTGGATCCGGGGGTTGATGAGACCCAGTACTTC.

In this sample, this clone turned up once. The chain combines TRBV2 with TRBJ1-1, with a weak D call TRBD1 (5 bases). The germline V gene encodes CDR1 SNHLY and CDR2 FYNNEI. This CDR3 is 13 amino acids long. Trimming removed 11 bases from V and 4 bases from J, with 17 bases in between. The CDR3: CAGTQARGTEAFF. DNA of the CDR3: TGTGCCGGGACTCAAGCACGTGGCACTGAAGCTTTCTTT. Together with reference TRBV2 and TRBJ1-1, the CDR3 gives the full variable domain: EPEVTQTPSHQVTQMGQEVILRCVPISNHLYFYWYRQILGQKVEFLVSFYNNEISEKSEIFDDQFSVERPDGSNFTLKIRSTKLEDSAMYFCAGTQARGTEAFFGQGTRLTVV.

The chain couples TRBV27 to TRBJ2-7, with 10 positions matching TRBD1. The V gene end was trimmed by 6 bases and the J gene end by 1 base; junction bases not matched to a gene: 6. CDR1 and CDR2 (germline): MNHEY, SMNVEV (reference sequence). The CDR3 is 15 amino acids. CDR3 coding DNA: TGTGCCAGCAGGAGAAGGACAGGGGGGTCCTACGAGCAGTACTTC. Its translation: CASRRRTGGSYEQYF.

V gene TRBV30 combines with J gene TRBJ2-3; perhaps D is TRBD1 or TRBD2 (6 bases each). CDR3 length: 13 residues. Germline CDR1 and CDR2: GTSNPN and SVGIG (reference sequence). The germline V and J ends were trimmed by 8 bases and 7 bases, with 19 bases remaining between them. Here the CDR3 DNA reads TGTGCCGGGATCTGGGGGGCTTCGAATACGCAGTATTTT. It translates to CAGIWGASNTQYF.

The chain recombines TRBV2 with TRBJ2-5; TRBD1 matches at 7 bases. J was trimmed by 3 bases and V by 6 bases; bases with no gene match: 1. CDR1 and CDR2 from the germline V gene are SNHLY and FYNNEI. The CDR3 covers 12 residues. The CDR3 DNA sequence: TGTGCCAGCAGGCAGGGGGAAGAGACCCAGTACTTC. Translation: CASRQGEETQYF.

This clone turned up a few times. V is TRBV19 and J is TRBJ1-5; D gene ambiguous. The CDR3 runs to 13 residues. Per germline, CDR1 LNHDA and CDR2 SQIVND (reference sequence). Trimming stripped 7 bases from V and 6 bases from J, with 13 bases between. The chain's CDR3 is CASKAQASQPQHF. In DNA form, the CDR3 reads TGTGCCAGTAAAGCGCAGGCTAGTCAGCCCCAGCATTTT.